The 16 T cell receptor beta chains listed next were all sequenced from one sample in a study of CD8+ T cells in alopecia areata. Regarding treatment: oral pan-JAK inhibitor, 5-10 mg twice daily. RNA extraction and reverse transcription yielded cDNA as sequencing template. Here immunoSEQ multiplex PCR was the method, and the copy in TCRdb shows in-frame clones only, minus some. The profile shows fewer than 150,000 clones, 82% of them singletons. The material was CD8+ T cells sorted from blood, obtained at week 4, from a patient treated with tofacitinib. The receptor source for this set is a human donor with alopecia areata.

J is TRBJ2-5 and V is TRBV7-8; D is perhaps TRBD1 or TRBD2 (6 bases each). The CDR3 extends over 15 amino acids. Per germline, CDR1 SGHVS and CDR2 FQNEAQ. Trimming took 1 base from V and 5 from J, leaving 14 bases between them. The CDR3 region has the DNA TGTGCCAGCAGCTTAGAGGGGGGTCCCACCGAGACCCAGTACTTC. As protein: CASSLEGGPTETQYF.

This clone has just a few counts. The chain is built from TRBV29-1 and TRBJ2-5, with 9 bases aligning to TRBD2. V lost 5 bases, J lost 4 bases, and 8 bases stayed unmatched. Germline V lookup: CDR1 SQVTM, CDR2 ANQGSEA. The CDR3 is 14 residues long. CDR3 nucleotides: TGCAGCGTTCAAACCCTTAGCGGGGGAGAGACCCAGTACTTC. This gives the protein CSVQTLSGGETQYF.

The CDR3 region has the DNA TGTGCCAGCAGTCCGGGACAGGCTAACACTGAAGCTTTCTTT. Protein product: CASSPGQANTEAFF. The chain uses TRBV27 and TRBJ1-1, with TRBD1 matching over 8 bases. Unmatched junction bases numbered 4, after V lost 5 bases and J lost 2 bases. The CDR3 totals 14 residues. CDR1 is MNHEY and CDR2 is SMNVEV in the germline V gene (reference sequence).

V gene TRBV4-3 combines with J gene TRBJ2-2; 11 nucleotides agree with TRBD1. V shed 1 base and J 5 bases; nucleotides not matched to a gene: 6. CDR3 length: 17 residues. The germline V gene encodes CDR1 LGHNA and CDR2 YSLEER. The CDR3 DNA sequence: TGCGCCAGCAGCCAAGGGGGCGGGACAGGGGGTACCGGGGAGCTGTTTTTT. Translated: CASSQGGGTGGTGELFF.

This chain connects TRBV27 to TRBJ2-1; 11 bases align to TRBD2. The V gene's germline CDR1 is MNHEY and CDR2 SMNVEV (reference sequence). The length of the CDR3 is 15 residues. V was pared by 5 bases and J by 5 bases, with 5 bases of the junction left unmatched. The DNA of the CDR3 is TGTGCCAGCAGTCTTCTAGCGGGGGGCGACAATGAGCAGTTCTTC. Residues: CASSLLAGGDNEQFF.

This clone was seen a single time. The chain has TRBV4-2 and TRBJ2-4; either TRBD1 or TRBD2 may supply D (5 bases each). Between the trimmed V and J ends, which lost 3 bases and 2 bases, there was a span of 14 bases. The germline V gene encodes CDR1 LGHNA and CDR2 YNFKEQ. The CDR3 has 16 residues. The CDR3 here is CASSQSLWGTKNIQYF. The CDR3 DNA reads TGTGCCAGCAGCCAGAGCCTGTGGGGGACCAAAAACATTCAGTACTTC.

The V gene is TRBV5-6, the J gene TRBJ1-4; possible D gene TRBD1, 6 bases. The germline gives CDR1 SGHDT, CDR2 YYEEEE. The CDR3 is 16 amino acids. Trimming took 4 bases from V and 9 from J, leaving 22 bases between them. The CDR3: CASSLSQGLGLQKLFF. CDR3 DNA: TGTGCCAGCAGCCTGAGCCAGGGGCTCGGACTCCAAAAACTGTTTTTT.

V usage is TRBV20-1 and J usage is TRBJ2-1; no clear D. The germline CDR1 and CDR2 sequences are DFQATT and SNEGSKA (reference sequence). Trimming took off 0 bases at V and 8 bases at J, with 5 bases between the two ends. The CDR3 totals 11 residues. CDR3 nucleotide sequence: TGCAGTGCTAGAGAAATCGATGAGCAGTTCTTC. It translates to CSAREIDEQFF.

The chain is built from TRBV7-9 and TRBJ1-2; TRBD1 aligns across 11 bases. CDR1 is SEHNR, CDR2 FQNEAQ, per germline (reference sequence). This CDR3 is 16 amino acids long. The ends lost 1 base at V and 2 bases at J; junction bases unmatched: 3. The CDR3 loop is CASSLDRDRGNYGYTF. The CDR3 coding sequence is TGTGCCAGCAGCTTAGACCGGGACAGGGGGAACTATGGCTACACCTTC.

The gene calls are TRBV27 and TRBJ2-5, with D tentatively TRBD2 (7 bases). The CDR3 has 15 residues. Trimming pared 2 bases from V and 5 bases from J, leaving 15 bases between. The germline V gene has CDR1 MNHEY and CDR2 SMNVEV (reference sequence). This CDR3 reads CASSLRGGAWETQYF. CDR3 bases: TGTGCCAGCAGTTTACGCGGGGGCGCATGGGAGACCCAGTACTTC.

V usage is TRBV4-3 and J usage is TRBJ1-1; D unresolved. Germline V lookup: CDR1 LGHNA, CDR2 YSLEER. CDR3 length equals 12 residues. Trimming pared 0 bases from V and 8 bases from J, leaving 7 bases between. In nucleotides, the CDR3 is TGCGCCAGCAGCCAAGATAACGGAGAAGCTTTCTTT. Translated: CASSQDNGEAFF.

The chain uses TRBV7-9 and TRBJ2-3; 12 bases are shared with TRBD2. The germline V gene has CDR1 SEHNR and CDR2 FQNEAQ (reference sequence). J gave up 5 bases and V 1 base, and 10 bases lay outside the gene matches. The CDR3 spans 18 residues. CDR3 loop: CASSLEVGLAGTRDTQYF. For the CDR3, the DNA is TGTGCCAGCAGCTTAGAAGTAGGACTAGCGGGGACCAGAGATACGCAGTATTTT.

V and J are TRBV29-1 and TRBJ1-1; 9 bases are shared with TRBD1. The CDR3 contains 14 residues. After removal of 7 bases from V and 0 bases from J, the junction contained 6 bases not matched to a gene. In germline, CDR1 is SQVTM, CDR2 ANQGSEA. The DNA of the CDR3 is TGCAGCGAGGACAGGGGTGTTATGAACACTGAAGCTTTCTTT. Protein product: CSEDRGVMNTEAFF.

The V and J genes are TRBV4-1 and TRBJ2-3; D unclear. V was cut by 1 base and J by 2 bases, with 10 bases left in between. Germline CDR1 is MGHRA and CDR2 is YSYEKL. CDR3 length: 15 residues. DNA for the CDR3: TGCGCCAGCAGCCAAGGCACCGTGAACACAGATACGCAGTATTTT. Protein product: CASSQGTVNTDTQYF.

This chain connects TRBV5-6 to TRBJ1-1; D not certain. The CDR3 totals 14 residues. The V end was cut by 3 bases, the J end by 2 bases, with 11 bases between. The germline CDR1 and CDR2 sequences are SGHDT and YYEEEE. The CDR3 nucleotides read TGTGCCAGCAGCTGGCAGGCGCAAAACACTGAAGCTTTCTTT. Its translation is CASSWQAQNTEAFF.

V is TRBV13 and J is TRBJ2-7; the match to TRBD2 covers 7 bases. V gave up 0 bases and J gave up 7 bases; unmatched junction bases: 3. From germline, CDR1 is PRHDT and CDR2 FYEKMQ (reference sequence). The length of the CDR3 is 13 residues. In DNA, the CDR3 is TGTGCCAGCAGCTTAGGCTCGGGGGGAGAGCAGTACTTC. As protein: CASSLGSGGEQYF.